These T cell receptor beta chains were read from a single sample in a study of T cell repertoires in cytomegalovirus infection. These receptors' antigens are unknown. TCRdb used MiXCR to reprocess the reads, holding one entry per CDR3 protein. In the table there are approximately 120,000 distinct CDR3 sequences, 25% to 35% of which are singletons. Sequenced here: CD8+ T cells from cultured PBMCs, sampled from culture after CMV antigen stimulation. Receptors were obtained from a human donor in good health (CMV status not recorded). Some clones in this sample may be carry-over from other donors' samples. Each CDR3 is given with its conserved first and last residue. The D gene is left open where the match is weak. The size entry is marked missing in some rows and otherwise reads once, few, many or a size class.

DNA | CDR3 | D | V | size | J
TGCGCCAGCAGCCACACTAGCGGGGGGTCCTACAATGAGCAGATCTTC | CASSHTSGGSYNEQIF | TRBD2 | TRBV5-1 | . | TRBJ2-1
TGCGCCAACAGCTGGGGGGGCGCATCCCGTAATTCACCCCTCCACTTT | CANSWGGASRNSPLHF | . | TRBV5-1 | . | TRBJ1-6
TGTGCCAGCAGCCCCTTATCCGCAGAGCTGGGGACCGGGGAGCTGTTTTTT | CASSPLSAELGTGELFF | . | TRBV5-4 | few | TRBJ2-2
TGTGCCAGCAGCTTGCGGTTTCTGGACATTCAGTACTTC | CASSLRFLDIQYF | . | TRBV5-3 | once | TRBJ2-4
TGTGCCAGCAGTGTCGGCAGTCTCGGGGGTACCGGGGATACGCAGTATTTT | CASSVGSLGGTGDTQYF | . | TRBV28 | . | TRBJ2-3
TGTGCCAGCAGCTTCGCATCGGGACTAGCGGGGGGGACAGATACGCAGTATTTT | CASSFASGLAGGTDTQYF | TRBD2 | TRBV7-8 | many | TRBJ2-3
TGTGCCATCAGTGACCGACGCAATCAGCCCCAGCATTTT | CAISDRRNQPQHF | . | TRBV10-3 | . | TRBJ1-5
TGCGCCAGCAGCTTGATAGGGGGGGGCCCACAAGAGACCCAGTACTTC | CASSLIGGGPQETQYF | . | TRBV5-1 | many | TRBJ2-5
TGTGCCAGCAGTCTGGACAGGGGAATCTACGAGCAGTACTTC | CASSLDRGIYEQYF | TRBD1 | TRBV28 | few | TRBJ2-7
TGCGCCAGCAGCCAGGCCTCAAGAAGTTATAATTCACCCCTCCACTTT | CASSQASRSYNSPLHF | . | TRBV4-1 | few | TRBJ1-6
TGTGCCAGCAGGTCCGGTTACGAGCAGTACTTC | CASRSGYEQYF | . | TRBV6-5 | . | TRBJ2-7
TGTGCCAGCAGTTACGGGACCGTTAATGAGCAGTTCTTC | CASSYGTVNEQFF | . | TRBV6-2/TRBV6-3 | . | TRBJ2-1
TGTGCCAGCAGCTCAAGAGGGACAGGTACCTACGAGCAGTACTTC | CASSSRGTGTYEQYF | TRBD1 | TRBV27 | . | TRBJ2-7
TGCGCCAGCAGCCAAGATTACGGGGACTACGAGCAGTACTTC | CASSQDYGDYEQYF | . | TRBV4-1 | . | TRBJ2-7
TGTGCCAGTAGTATCGGACACCCGGGGACCTACGAGCAGTACTTC | CASSIGHPGTYEQYF | . | TRBV19 | . | TRBJ2-7
TGTGCCAGCACCCTTTTTTATGGGGAATCGGAGACCCAGTACTTC | CASTLFYGESETQYF | . | TRBV7-6 | many | TRBJ2-5
TGTGCCAGCAGTTACCGGGCCACTAGCTCAGATATGCAGTATTTT | CASSYRATSSDMQYF | . | TRBV6-6 | . | TRBJ2-3
TGTGCCAGCAGCTTTGGGGGGGCTTGGGATGAGCAGTTCTTC | CASSFGGAWDEQFF | . | TRBV11-2 | . | TRBJ2-1
TGTGCCAGCAGTCCCTCAGGTTCCTATGGCTACACCTTC | CASSPSGSYGYTF | . | TRBV27 | . | TRBJ1-2
TGCGCCAGCAGCCACTCCGGGACAGGGGTGTACGAGCAGTACTTC | CASSHSGTGVYEQYF | TRBD1 | TRBV4-3 | . | TRBJ2-7
TGTGCTAGTGGTCCCGGGGGGGGACAGGGCCACTATGGCTACACCTTC | CASGPGGGQGHYGYTF | TRBD1 | TRBV12-5 | . | TRBJ1-2
TGTGCCAGCAGTTTCTCCCGAAATTCACCCCTCCACTTT | CASSFSRNSPLHF | . | TRBV12-3/TRBV12-4 | . | TRBJ1-6
TGTGCCAGCAGCTTATTCCTACACCCGCAAGAGACCCAGTACTTC | CASSLFLHPQETQYF | . | TRBV7-8 | few | TRBJ2-5
TGTGCCAGCAGCCAAGGGACTAGCGGGCCCTACGAGCAGTACTTC | CASSQGTSGPYEQYF | TRBD2 | TRBV7-6 | few | TRBJ2-7
TGTGCCAGTAGCCCGGGACGCATCTACGAGCAGTACTTC | CASSPGRIYEQYF | . | TRBV19 | . | TRBJ2-7
TGTGCCAGTTCCGGGGGGCAGGGCACTGAAGCTTTCTTT | CASSGGQGTEAFF | . | TRBV25-1 | . | TRBJ1-1
TGTGCCAGCAGGGGGGATAGCGAGTACTACAATGAGCAGTTCTTC | CASRGDSEYYNEQFF | . | TRBV6-2/TRBV6-3 | many | TRBJ2-1
TGTGCCAGTAGTGGACCAACTAATGAAAAACTGTTTTTT | CASSGPTNEKLFF | . | TRBV19 | once | TRBJ1-4
TGTGCCAGCAGCCCGGGGAGGGGGGACACAGATACGCAGTATTTT | CASSPGRGDTDTQYF | . | TRBV11-2 | . | TRBJ2-3
TGTGCCAGCAGTTTGACAGTGATGAACACTGAAGCTTTCTTT | CASSLTVMNTEAFF | . | TRBV28 | . | TRBJ1-1
TGTGCCAGCAGCTCAACAGGCGGAAGGAATCAGCCCCAGCATTTT | CASSSTGGRNQPQHF | . | TRBV7-8 | many | TRBJ1-5
TGTGCCAGTAGTATTGGATTTAAGGGGCGGACAGATACGCAGTATTTT | CASSIGFKGRTDTQYF | . | TRBV19 | few | TRBJ2-3
TGTGCCAGCAGCTTACCCCCGACTAGCGGGAGCACAGATACGCAGTATTTT | CASSLPPTSGSTDTQYF | TRBD2 | TRBV7-8 | . | TRBJ2-3
TGTGCCAGCTTGCCCGCCGGAGGGATGAACACTGAAGCTTTCTTT | CASLPAGGMNTEAFF | . | TRBV6-2/TRBV6-3 | . | TRBJ1-1
TGTGCCAGCAGCCGTACAGGCAATCAGCCCCAGCATTTT | CASSRTGNQPQHF | . | TRBV11-3 | few | TRBJ1-5
TGTGCCAGCAGTTACTCTTGGGACAGGGTCACCGGGGAGCTGTTTTTT | CASSYSWDRVTGELFF | TRBD1 | TRBV6-5 | . | TRBJ2-2
TGTGCCAGCAGCTCCCGAGGGCAGATGAACACTGAAGCTTTCTTT | CASSSRGQMNTEAFF | . | TRBV7-8 | . | TRBJ1-1
TGTGCCACCGGAGGGCTACAGGGAGGGTATCAGCCCCAGCATTTT | CATGGLQGGYQPQHF | . | TRBV19 | . | TRBJ1-5
TGTGCCAGTCGCTCGAGGGACATGCGCTATGGCTACACCTTC | CASRSRDMRYGYTF | . | TRBV19 | few | TRBJ1-2
TGTGCCAGCAGTTCTACGGGGGGACAGGGATGGGGTCAGCCCCAGCATTTT | CASSSTGGQGWGQPQHF | TRBD1 | TRBV6-8 | . | TRBJ1-5
TGTGCCAGCAGTTTCAGTGGGGGGGGAGTTACGTACAATGAGCAGTTCTTC | CASSFSGGGVTYNEQFF | TRBD2 | TRBV27 | . | TRBJ2-1
TGTGCCAGCAGTTTAGTAGCAGCCAGCTCCTACGAGCAGTACTTC | CASSLVAASSYEQYF | . | TRBV12-3/TRBV12-4 | . | TRBJ2-7
TGTGCCAGCAGCTCCGGCCGGGACTTCCCTGACAATGAGCAGTTCTTC | CASSSGRDFPDNEQFF | . | TRBV7-9 | many | TRBJ2-1